Each of the 32 T cell receptor beta chains below was sequenced from the same sample in a study of blood T cell repertoires in COVID-19. Profiled with immunoSEQ multiplex PCR; TCRdb holds only in-frame clones, not every one. The table includes roughly 410,000 clones, about 88% detected once. Sample: peripheral blood. Receptors were obtained from a woman aged 40 to 50 with COVID-19, enrolled during active disease.

The V gene is TRBV12-3 or TRBV12-4, the J gene TRBJ2-2; possibly TRBD1 for D (6 bases). The CDR3 contains 13 residues. Trimming left V 11 bases short and J 5 bases short, with 15 bases between. CDR3 in DNA: TGTGCCTTTTGGGGCAGGGGAACCGGGGAGCTGTTTTTT. It encodes CAFWGRGTGELFF.

This clone has just one count. This chain uses TRBV4-3 with TRBJ2-7; 10 bases line up with TRBD1. The germline gives CDR1 LGHNA, CDR2 YSLEER. The CDR3 runs to 17 residues. Trimming took 0 bases from V and 1 from J; bases not matched to a gene: 6. The DNA for the CDR3 is TGCGCCAGCAGCCAAGATAGTAAGGGACAGGGGTCCTACGAGCAGTACTTC. Its translation: CASSQDSKGQGSYEQYF.

J is TRBJ2-5 and V is TRBV27, with TRBD2 matching over 13 bases. J lost 4 bases, V lost 6 bases, and 17 bases had no gene match. The germline V gene encodes CDR1 MNHEY and CDR2 SMNVEV (reference sequence). This CDR3 has 19 residues. CDR3 nucleotide sequence: TGTGCCAGCAGATCACAGGTGGGGACTACTAGCGGGAGGGGAGAGACCCAGTACTTC. This translates into CASRSQVGTTSGRGETQYF.

In its sample, this clone was seen a few times. The chain employs TRBV6-5 and TRBJ2-1, with D maybe TRBD2 (5 bases). Germline CDR1 and CDR2: MNHEY and SVGAGI. This CDR3 is 14 amino acids long. Trimming took off 0 bases at V and 9 bases at J, with 12 bases between the two ends. CDR3 nucleotide sequence: TGTGCCAGCAGTTACTCTGGGGAGTTGGCTGAGCAGTTCTTC. It yields the protein CASSYSGELAEQFF.

The J gene is TRBJ2-1, the V gene TRBV6-4, with D possibly TRBD2 on 6 matching bases. The V gene lost 4 bases and the J gene lost 0 bases, with 10 bases spanning the gap. Germline CDR1 MRHNA, CDR2 SNTAGT. This CDR3 is built from 15 residues. CDR3 protein: CASSAGDLSYNEQFF. CDR3 nucleotides: TGTGCCAGCAGTGCGGGAGACCTCTCCTACAATGAGCAGTTCTTC.

The chain is built from TRBV5-5 and TRBJ1-4; no clear D. The CDR3 runs to 14 residues. Trimming left V 0 bases short and J 1 base short, with 4 bases between. The V gene's germline CDR1 is SGHKS and CDR2 YYEKEE (reference sequence). CDR3 nucleotide sequence: TGTGCCAGCAGCTTGGGAGGAACTAATGAAAAACTGTTTTTT. This translates into CASSLGGTNEKLFF.

The rearrangement uses TRBV5-1 and TRBJ1-2; TRBD1 agrees at 7 bases. The CDR3 sequence is 16 residues long. Germline assignment: CDR1 SGHRS and CDR2 YFSETQ. The V segment lost 2 bases and the J segment 6 bases; nucleotides outside the gene matches: 13. The DNA of the CDR3 is TGCGCCAGCAGCTTTAATCGGCAGGGGGAAGGAAATGGCTACACCTTC. This translates into CASSFNRQGEGNGYTF.

CDR3 in amino acids: CASSPGGASNQPQHF. CDR3 bases: TGTGCCAGCAGCCCCGGGGGAGCAAGCAATCAGCCCCAGCATTTT. The rearrangement links TRBV7-2 to TRBJ1-5; tentatively, D is TRBD1 (5 bases). The CDR3 loop spans 15 amino acids. Germline CDR1 reads SGHTA; CDR2 reads FQGNSA. Between the trimmed V and J ends, which lost 5 bases and 1 base, there was a span of 12 bases.

This chain links TRBV6-6 with TRBJ1-2; D remains unclear. CDR1 MNHNY and CDR2 SVGAGI come from the germline V gene (reference sequence). The CDR3 consists of 11 residues. Deletions cut 5 bases from V and 7 bases from J, with 8 bases between. CDR3 DNA sequence: TGTGCCAGCAGTCCCCCCTCTGGCTACACCTTC. The encoded protein is CASSPPSGYTF.

Comment on this clone: Other DNA sequences within the sample encode an identical CDR3. The gene calls are TRBV7-9 and TRBJ1-1; D unclear. The germline V gene encodes CDR1 SEHNR and CDR2 FQNEAQ (reference sequence). V lost 5 bases and J 1 base, leaving 11 bases between the germline ends. There are 14 residues in the CDR3. This chain's CDR3 is CASSPGLPNTEAFF. In DNA form, the CDR3 reads TGTGCCAGCAGCCCCGGACTCCCGAACACTGAAGCTTTCTTT.

This clone was seen a few times. J is TRBJ2-3 and V is TRBV30, with TRBD1 matching over 10 bases. Germline V gives CDR1 GTSNPN, CDR2 SVGIG (reference sequence). The ends lost 5 bases at V and 3 bases at J; junction bases unmatched: 2. There are 13 residues in the CDR3. The CDR3 coding sequence is TGTGCCTGGGACAGGGGGCTTACAGATACGCAGTATTTT. It codes for CAWDRGLTDTQYF.

V gene TRBV6-5 combines with J gene TRBJ1-1; TRBD1 aligns across 7 bases. The trim removed 8 bases at V and 3 bases at J, leaving 3 bases unmatched. The V gene's germline CDR1 is MNHEY and CDR2 SVGAGI. The CDR3 spans 12 residues. CDR3 sequence: CASAGGHTEAFF. The CDR3 nucleotides read TGTGCCAGCGCAGGGGGGCACACTGAAGCTTTCTTT.

Concerning this clone: At one end the junction does not follow the germline gene, possibly because of a read error. The chain joins TRBV4-3 to TRBJ2-2; the D is unclear. CDR1 LGHNA and CDR2 YSLEER come from the germline V gene. The CDR3 consists of 15 residues. CDR3 protein: CASSKDINPGGELFF. CDR3 nucleotide sequence: TGCGCCAGCAGCAAAGACATCAACCCGGGCGGGGAGCTGTTTTTT.

The chain combines TRBV7-3 with TRBJ1-6; TRBD1 matches at 7 bases. V lost 5 bases, J lost 10 bases, and 11 bases stayed unmatched. The CDR3 is 15 amino acids. The germline CDR1 and CDR2 sequences are SGHTA and FQGTGA. This CDR3 is CASSRDSYIQSPLHF. The CDR3 DNA reads as TGTGCCAGCAGCCGGGACAGCTATATACAGTCACCCCTCCACTTT.

The chain combines TRBV29-1 with TRBJ2-7; the D is unclear. This CDR3 region has 13 residues. The V end lost 4 bases, the J end lost 2 bases, and 12 bases lay between the germline ends. Germline CDR1 reads SQVTM; CDR2 reads ANQGSEA. CDR3 sequence: CSVARKITYEQYF. DNA of the CDR3: TGCAGCGTTGCCAGGAAAATCACCTACGAGCAGTACTTC.

This clone was seen just once. The chain joins TRBV6-5 to TRBJ2-7; 8 bases align to TRBD1. This CDR3 has 15 amino acids. Per the germline V gene, CDR1 is MNHEY and CDR2 is SVGAGI. The V gene end was trimmed by 8 bases and the J gene end by 2 bases; junction bases not matched to a gene: 11. The CDR3: CASRRGQGFPYEQYF. Here the CDR3 DNA reads TGTGCCAGCCGCCGAGGACAGGGTTTTCCCTACGAGCAGTACTTC.

The V call is TRBV6-5, the J call TRBJ1-5, with D tentatively TRBD1 (5 bases). The CDR3 covers 14 residues. The germline V gene encodes CDR1 MNHEY and CDR2 SVGAGI. Trimming left V 2 bases short and J 4 bases short, with 9 bases between. Here the CDR3 reads CASSYAGRNQPQHF. CDR3 nucleotides: TGTGCCAGCAGTTACGCAGGGAGGAATCAGCCCCAGCATTTT.

The chain joins TRBV7-6 to TRBJ1-5; 9 nucleotides align to TRBD1. V lost 4 bases, J lost 8 bases, and 9 bases stayed unmatched. Germline loops: CDR1 SGHVS, CDR2 FNYEAQ. This CDR3 is 15 amino acids long. The CDR3 protein is CASSSGTGRSEPQHF. In nucleotides, the CDR3 is TGTGCCAGCAGCTCCGGGACAGGGAGGTCAGAGCCCCAGCATTTT.

In the case of this clone: Other nucleotide sequences in the sample specify the same CDR3. V gene TRBV2 combines with J gene TRBJ1-2; 10 bases match TRBD1. Germline CDR1 reads SNHLY; CDR2 reads FYNNEI. V lost 5 bases to trimming and J lost 2 bases; unmatched junction nucleotides: 2. The CDR3 is 14 amino acids. The CDR3 nucleotides read TGTGCCAGCAGTCGACAGGGGGCCAACTATGGCTACACCTTC. The encoded protein is CASSRQGANYGYTF.

The J gene is TRBJ2-3, the V gene TRBV6-4; 8 bases are shared with TRBD2. J lost 6 bases, V lost 0 bases, and 5 bases had no gene match. The CDR3 is made up of 15 amino acids. Germline CDR1 reads MRHNA; CDR2 reads SNTAGT. CDR3: CASSDSAGGFDTQYF. CDR3 nucleotide sequence: TGTGCCAGCAGTGACTCGGCGGGGGGTTTTGATACGCAGTATTTT.

The rearrangement uses TRBV5-1 and TRBJ2-1; maybe TRBD2 (5 bases). Looked up from germline, CDR1 is SGHRS and CDR2 is YFSETQ. The V gene lost 0 bases and the J gene lost 3 bases, with 7 bases spanning the gap. The CDR3 loop spans 14 amino acids. DNA for the CDR3: TGCGCCAGCAGCTTGGACGGGGTCTACAATGAGCAGTTCTTC. It codes for CASSLDGVYNEQFF.

The chain uses TRBV5-1 and TRBJ1-3; no definite D call. The V end was cut by 3 bases, the J end by 2 bases, with 6 bases between. The CDR3 has 13 residues. Germline V gene lookup returns CDR1 SGHRS and CDR2 YFSETQ. CDR3 sequence: CASSSSPGNTIYF. As DNA, the CDR3 is TGCGCCAGCAGCTCGAGCCCTGGAAACACCATATATTTT.

The V gene is TRBV7-2, the J gene TRBJ1-1; D might be TRBD1 (6 bases). V was trimmed by 8 bases and J by 1 base, leaving 14 bases between them. The length of the CDR3 is 14 residues. Looked up from germline, CDR1 is SGHTA and CDR2 is FQGNSA. The CDR3 sequence: CASPNRVKNTEAFF. CDR3 bases: TGTGCCAGCCCAAACAGGGTGAAGAACACTGAAGCTTTCTTT. Full variable domain (outside the CDR3, taken from reference TRBV7-2 and TRBJ1-1): GAGVSQSPSNKVTEKGKDVELRCDPISGHTALYWYRQSLGQGLEFLIYFQGNSAPDKSGLPSDRFSAERTGGSVSTLTIQRTQQEDSAVYLCASPNRVKNTEAFFGQGTRLTVV.

CDR3 loop: CASSLLGSDEQFF. The CDR3 DNA reads as TGCGCCAGCAGCTTGCTGGGCTCGGATGAGCAGTTCTTC. The chain couples TRBV5-1 to TRBJ2-1, with D uncertain. Germline V gene lookup returns CDR1 SGHRS and CDR2 YFSETQ. CDR3 length: 13 residues. Trimming stripped 1 base from V and 8 bases from J, with 10 bases between.

The chain employs TRBV5-1 and TRBJ1-6; possible D gene TRBD1, 6 bases. Germline V gene lookup returns CDR1 SGHRS and CDR2 YFSETQ. The CDR3 sequence is 17 residues long. V lost 4 bases to trimming and J lost 7 bases, with 21 bases between them. The CDR3 spells CASSRTTGTNGNSPLHF. In DNA form, the CDR3 reads TGCGCCAGCAGCCGAACAACAGGGACGAATGGGAATTCACCCCTCCACTTT.

The chain is built from TRBV5-1 and TRBJ1-4, with 10 bases matching TRBD1. Germline-derived CDR1 and CDR2 are SGHRS and YFSETQ. J gave up 2 bases and V 4 bases, and 11 bases lay outside the gene matches. CDR3 length: 18 residues. CDR3 in amino acids: CASSLPGTGARTNEKLFF. CDR3 DNA sequence: TGCGCCAGCAGCCTACCCGGGACAGGGGCGCGGACTAATGAAAAACTGTTTTTT.

There are a few counts of this clone. The chain recombines TRBV28 with TRBJ1-1, with 9 bases fitting TRBD1. This CDR3 spans 15 amino acids. V shed 8 bases and J 5 bases; nucleotides not matched to a gene: 12. The germline gives CDR1 MDHEN, CDR2 SYDVKM. The CDR3 spells CASGLGGTGRTEAFF. The CDR3 nucleotides are TGTGCCAGCGGACTCGGCGGGACAGGGAGAACTGAAGCTTTCTTT.

In regard to this clone: The sample holds other DNA sequences that translate to the same CDR3. V and J are TRBV12-3 or TRBV12-4 and TRBJ1-1; a possible D gene is TRBD1 (5 bases). The CDR3 totals 12 residues. Trimming cost V 1 base and J 11 bases, with 11 bases left between them. This chain's CDR3 is CASSLGGGEAFF. The CDR3 DNA sequence: TGTGCCAGCAGTTTAGGGGGAGGGGAGGCTTTCTTT.

The J gene is TRBJ2-7, the V gene TRBV7-3, with 7 positions matching TRBD1. Germline CDR1 reads SGHTA; CDR2 reads FQGTGA. This CDR3 spans 16 amino acids. J was trimmed by 4 bases and V by 1 base; bases with no gene match: 10. CDR3 protein: CASSLKPDRARYEQYF. CDR3 coding DNA: TGTGCCAGCAGCTTAAAGCCCGACAGGGCGAGGTACGAGCAGTACTTC.

The chain uses TRBV9 and TRBJ1-1; D gene unclear. This CDR3 comprises 13 residues. V was trimmed by 4 bases and J by 0 bases, leaving 7 bases between them. Germline V lookup: CDR1 SGDLS, CDR2 YYNGEE. CDR3 loop: CASSPNMNTEAFF. CDR3 DNA sequence: TGTGCCAGCAGCCCGAACATGAACACTGAAGCTTTCTTT.

This CDR3 reads CALLPERAEYF. The DNA of the CDR3 is TGTGCCCTCCTCCCAGAGAGGGCGGAGTATTTT. The rearrangement uses TRBV27 and TRBJ2-3; weak D call: TRBD2 (5 bases). This CDR3 has 11 residues. V was cut by 11 bases and J by 13 bases, with 19 bases left in between. Germline V gene sequence: CDR1 MNHEY, CDR2 SMNVEV (reference sequence).

This clone has just one count. The gene calls are TRBV5-1 and TRBJ1-1, with 9 bases aligning to TRBD1. Per the germline V gene, CDR1 is SGHRS and CDR2 is YFSETQ. The junction had 4 bases not matched to a gene; V was cut back by 2 bases and J by 5 bases. The CDR3 is made up of 14 amino acids. In DNA, the CDR3 is TGCGCCAGCAGCTTACAGGGGGCGGGAACTGAAGCTTTCTTT. This encodes CASSLQGAGTEAFF. Combining the CDR3 with reference TRBV5-1 and TRBJ1-1 gives the whole variable domain KAGVTQTPRYLIKTRGQQVTLSCSPISGHRSVSWYQQTPGQGLQFLFEYFSETQRNKGNFPGRFSGRQFSNSRSEMNVSTLELGDSALYLCASSLQGAGTEAFFGQGTRLTVV.